Shown below are 26 T cell receptor beta chains from a single sample sequenced in a study of CD8+ T cells in alopecia areata. Once RNA had been extracted, it was reverse transcribed into cDNA to act as the sequencing template. TCRdb's table, derived via immunoSEQ multiplex PCR, lists solely in-frame clones and lacks some. Of 140,000 to 150,000 clones listed, 80% to 90% are singletons. The input for sequencing was CD8+ T cells sorted from blood, taken at week 0. The receptor source for this set is a human donor with alopecia areata.

V usage is TRBV6-5 and J usage is TRBJ2-7; D remains ambiguous. V shed 5 bases and J shed 0 bases, with 8 bases lying between them. This CDR3 is built from 13 residues. CDR1 is MNHEY, CDR2 SVGAGI, per germline. CDR3 DNA sequence: TGTGCCAGCAGTGACGTGTACTCCTACGAGCAGTACTTC. This translates into CASSDVYSYEQYF.

The chain uses TRBV29-1 and TRBJ2-7; D gene uncertain. Trimming took off 4 bases at V and 0 bases at J, with 16 bases between the two ends. The CDR3 is made up of 15 amino acids. CDR1 and CDR2 (germline): SQVTM, ANQGSEA. The CDR3 protein is CSVVFSSFSSYEQYF. The CDR3 region has the DNA TGCAGCGTTGTCTTCTCGAGCTTCAGCTCCTACGAGCAGTACTTC.

The genes are TRBV29-1 and TRBJ1-1, with D perhaps matching TRBD1 (5 bases). There are 14 residues in the CDR3. The ends were cut back, 5 bases at V and 2 bases at J, with 15 bases in the middle. Germline values: CDR1 SQVTM, CDR2 ANQGSEA. CDR3 sequence: CSVSQGEGNTEAFF. CDR3 coding DNA: TGCAGCGTTAGTCAGGGTGAAGGTAACACTGAAGCTTTCTTT.

This clone was picked up one time. The chain couples TRBV5-8 to TRBJ2-5; 8 positions agree with TRBD1. This CDR3 is 14 amino acids long. With 5 bases clipped from V and 5 bases from J, the junction kept 8 bases outside the gene matches. Germline-derived CDR1 and CDR2 are SGHTS and YDEGEE. In DNA form, the CDR3 reads TGTGCCAGCAGTGAACAGGGGGTGCGGGAGACCCAGTACTTC. It yields the protein CASSEQGVRETQYF.

This chain links TRBV10-2 with TRBJ2-5, with TRBD2 matching 8 bases. In germline, CDR1 is WSHSY, CDR2 SAAADI. The ends lost 6 bases at V and 3 bases at J; junction bases unmatched: 6. This CDR3 is 14 amino acids long. CDR3: CASSPAGVEETQYF. CDR3 in DNA: TGCGCCAGCAGCCCAGCGGGAGTAGAAGAGACCCAGTACTTC.

V usage is TRBV4-2 and J usage is TRBJ1-1, with a tentative D call TRBD1 (5 bases). The CDR3 has 13 residues. Germline V CDR1 and CDR2: LGHNA, YNFKEQ. Trimming shortened V by 4 bases and J by 1 base, and 7 bases separated the two germline ends. The CDR3 nucleotides read TGTGCCAGCAGCCGAGGACAGAACACTGAAGCTTTCTTT. It translates to CASSRGQNTEAFF.

The CDR3 nucleotides are TGTGCCAGCAGCACGGCACAGGGTCCCCCCTACAATGAGCAGTTCTTC. This translates into CASSTAQGPPYNEQFF. The J gene is TRBJ2-1, the V gene TRBV7-8, with D possibly matching TRBD1 (6 bases). The CDR3 is 16 amino acids. Germline CDR1 is SGHVS and CDR2 is FQNEAQ. The V and J ends lost 5 bases and 2 bases respectively, with 16 bases between them.

This chain joins TRBV25-1 and TRBJ1-5, with D hard to call. Germline V gives CDR1 MGHDK, CDR2 SYGVNS. Trimming stripped 5 bases from V and 5 bases from J, with 10 bases between. The CDR3 is 13 residues long. The CDR3 DNA sequence: TGTGCCAGCAGTTATCTAGGGTATCAGCCCCAGCATTTT. It specifies CASSYLGYQPQHF. The variable domain in full, with the rest retrieved from reference TRBV25-1 and TRBJ1-5, is EADIYQTPRYLVIGTGKKITLECSQTMGHDKMYWYQQDPGMELHLIHYSYGVNSTEKGDLSSESTVSRIRTEHFPLTLESARPSHTSQYLCASSYLGYQPQHFGDGTRLSIL.

Regarding this clone: This same CDR3 is encoded by further DNA sequences in the sample. The chain carries TRBV29-1 and TRBJ2-7, with 8 bases aligning to TRBD1. J gave up 3 bases and V 1 base, and 2 bases lay outside the gene matches. Looked up from germline, CDR1 is SQVTM and CDR2 is ANQGSEA. The CDR3 is 13 amino acids. CDR3 coding DNA: TGCAGCGTTGAAGGTGGACAGGGCTACGAGCAGTACTTC. As protein: CSVEGGQGYEQYF.

A single count supports this clone. The chain uses TRBV7-9 and TRBJ2-7, with 7 bases aligning to TRBD1. This CDR3 is 14 amino acids long. Germline CDR1 SEHNR, CDR2 FQNEAQ (reference sequence). Unmatched junction bases numbered 5, after V lost 1 base and J lost 5 bases. CDR3 protein: CASSLDRQGDEQYF. The CDR3 DNA reads TGTGCCAGCAGCTTAGATCGGCAGGGGGACGAGCAGTACTTC.

The J gene is TRBJ2-1, the V gene TRBV4-2; 8 bases are a match to TRBD2. The CDR3 has 16 residues. Germline trimming cut 0 bases from V and 5 bases from J; bases unmatched to any gene: 6. Germline V lookup: CDR1 LGHNA, CDR2 YNFKEQ. The CDR3 region is CASSQDSSSGHNEQFF. Here the CDR3 DNA reads TGTGCCAGCAGCCAAGATAGTTCTAGCGGGCACAATGAGCAGTTCTTC.

The V gene is TRBV29-1, the J gene TRBJ2-1; 10 bases are a match to TRBD1. From germline, CDR1 is SQVTM and CDR2 ANQGSEA. J was trimmed by 3 bases and V by 5 bases; bases with no gene match: 4. The CDR3 runs to 14 residues. CDR3 residues: CSVPDRGDYNEQFF. The CDR3 DNA follows: TGCAGCGTTCCGGACAGGGGGGACTACAATGAGCAGTTCTTC.

The chain uses TRBV13 and TRBJ2-1; maybe TRBD1 (5 bases). Trimming pared 8 bases from V and 4 bases from J, leaving 18 bases between. Germline values: CDR1 PRHDT, CDR2 FYEKMQ (reference sequence). The CDR3 contains 15 residues. The CDR3, as DNA: TGTGCCAGCTGCCTCGGCAGGTCAGGGTACAATGAGCAGTTCTTC. It translates to CASCLGRSGYNEQFF.

This chain joins TRBV6-6 and TRBJ2-3; D is ambiguous. V lost 0 bases, J lost 2 bases, and 3 bases lay in between. Germline V lookup: CDR1 MNHNY, CDR2 SVGAGI (reference sequence). The CDR3 has 13 amino acids. CDR3 in amino acids: CASSYSDTDTQYF. The CDR3 bases are TGTGCCAGCAGTTACTCCGACACAGATACGCAGTATTTT.

The gene calls are TRBV2 and TRBJ1-5; D possibly corresponds to TRBD1 (5 bases). The CDR3 extends over 17 amino acids. Germline loops: CDR1 SNHLY, CDR2 FYNNEI. The V and J ends lost 0 bases and 0 bases respectively, with 12 bases between them. CDR3: CASSEAGRGFSNQPQHF. In DNA form, the CDR3 reads TGTGCCAGCAGTGAAGCTGGTAGGGGATTTAGCAATCAGCCCCAGCATTTT.

The chain couples TRBV4-1 to TRBJ2-7; 14 bases match TRBD2. CDR1 MGHRA and CDR2 YSYEKL come from the germline V gene. The CDR3 covers 15 residues. V was pared by 3 bases and J by 5 bases, with 3 bases of the junction left unmatched. The CDR3 region has the DNA TGCGCCAGCAGCCATTTGGGACTAGCGGGAGACGAGCAGTACTTC. This gives the protein CASSHLGLAGDEQYF.

The table lists this clone with a few counts. V gene TRBV19 combines with J gene TRBJ2-2; D remains unclear. Germline V gives CDR1 LNHDA, CDR2 SQIVND (reference sequence). This CDR3 contains 17 residues. V was pared by 3 bases and J by 0 bases, with 14 bases between. The chain's CDR3 is CASSILVSATNTGELFF. CDR3 DNA sequence: TGTGCCAGTAGTATTCTGGTGTCAGCTACGAACACCGGGGAGCTGTTTTTT. The whole variable domain, remainder taken from reference TRBV19 and TRBJ2-2, is DGGITQSPKYLFRKEGQNVTLSCEQNLNHDAMYWYRQDPGQGLRLIYYSQIVNDFQKGDIAEGYSVSREKKESFPLTVTSAQKNPTAFYLCASSILVSATNTGELFFGEGSRLTVL.

The CDR3 protein is CSVRGHPSMDRDNYEQYF. DNA for the CDR3: TGCAGCGTTCGGGGTCATCCCTCCATGGACAGAGATAACTACGAGCAGTACTTC. The chain has TRBV29-1 and TRBJ2-7; tentatively, D is TRBD1 (6 bases). Germline CDR1 SQVTM, CDR2 ANQGSEA. Trimming removed 5 bases from V and 3 bases from J, with 29 bases in between. This CDR3 spans 18 amino acids.

The chain combines TRBV9 with TRBJ1-1; 7 positions match TRBD1. CDR3 length: 15 residues. V trimming: 6 bases; J trimming: 3 bases; junction bases outside the gene matches: 11. The V gene's germline CDR1 is SGDLS and CDR2 YYNGEE. CDR3 coding DNA: TGTGCCAGCACCACCAGAGCACAGGGGTACACTGAAGCTTTCTTT. It translates to CASTTRAQGYTEAFF.

The chain has TRBV2 and TRBJ2-1; D unresolved. There are 12 residues in the CDR3. Trimming stripped 9 bases from V and 11 bases from J, with 17 bases between. Germline V gene data show CDR1 as SNHLY and CDR2 as FYNNEI. The CDR3 loop reads CASIGSGPQQFF. The CDR3 DNA is TGTGCCAGTATAGGATCCGGACCTCAGCAGTTCTTC.

The chain is built from TRBV19 and TRBJ2-1; 14 positions match TRBD2. The CDR3 is 14 amino acids. The germline V gene encodes CDR1 LNHDA and CDR2 SQIVND (reference sequence). The V and J ends lost 8 bases and 3 bases, in that order; junction bases with no gene match: 0. The CDR3 DNA sequence: TGTGCCAGTGGACTAGCGGGGGGCTACAATGAGCAGTTCTTC. Translating gives CASGLAGGYNEQFF.

This clone was seen once. This sequence joins TRBV7-9 and TRBJ2-1, with D possibly TRBD1 on 8 matching bases. CDR3 length equals 15 residues. The germline V gene encodes CDR1 SEHNR and CDR2 FQNEAQ (reference sequence). The V gene lost 5 bases and the J gene lost 8 bases, with 19 bases spanning the gap. The CDR3 nucleotides read TGTGCCAGCAGCCCAGAACAGGGGGGGCGTGATGAGCAGTTCTTC. Its protein product is CASSPEQGGRDEQFF. Full variable domain (rest looked up from reference TRBV7-9 and TRBJ2-1): DTGVSQNPRHKITKRGQNVTFRCDPISEHNRLYWYRQTLGQGPEFLTYFQNEAQLEKSRLLSDRFSAERPKGSFSTLEIQRTEQGDSAMYLCASSPEQGGRDEQFFGPGTRLTVL.

V usage is TRBV2 and J usage is TRBJ2-7; TRBD2 aligns across 9 bases. Per the germline V gene, CDR1 is SNHLY and CDR2 is FYNNEI. V shed 5 bases and J 3 bases; nucleotides not matched to a gene: 8. This CDR3 is built from 15 residues. CDR3 bases: TGTGCCAGCAGTTATTGGACTAGCGAGGACTACGAGCAGTACTTC. Protein: CASSYWTSEDYEQYF.

CDR3 loop: CSVGGGDRAYEQYF. In nucleotides, the CDR3 is TGCAGCGTTGGGGGAGGGGACAGGGCCTACGAGCAGTACTTC. The chain has TRBV29-1 and TRBJ2-7, with TRBD1 matching 9 bases. CDR3 size: 14 residues. Germline CDR1 and CDR2: SQVTM and ANQGSEA. With V trimmed by 4 bases and J by 2 bases, 6 bases remained unmatched.

V is TRBV5-6 and J is TRBJ1-5; D unresolved. This CDR3 spans 15 amino acids. The V and J ends lost 0 bases and 0 bases respectively, with 7 bases between them. Germline V gives CDR1 SGHDT, CDR2 YYEEEE. Written as DNA, the CDR3 is TGTGCCAGCAGCTTGGGGCGGTATAGCAATCAGCCCCAGCATTTT. As protein: CASSLGRYSNQPQHF.

The chain has TRBV29-1 and TRBJ2-2; TRBD1 agrees at 7 bases. The J segment lost 1 base and the V segment lost 4 bases, leaving 6 bases of the junction unmatched. CDR3 length equals 15 residues. Germline V gene sequence: CDR1 SQVTM, CDR2 ANQGSEA. CDR3 nucleotides: TGCAGCGTTGCGGACAGGAAGGGGAACACCGGGGAGCTGTTTTTT. Translated: CSVADRKGNTGELFF.